This T cell receptor (beta chain) was sequenced during a study of Ad26.COV2.S vaccination and SARS-CoV-2 variants (dated by TCRdb to the early 2020s). At the level of the whole study: Vaccine-arm donors were drawn from COV1001, a multicentre, randomized, double-blind, placebo-controlled phase I-IIa trial of Ad26.COV2.S in healthy adults. Ad26.COV2.S was administered intramuscularly at 5 x 10^10 or 1 x 10^11 viral particles, either as a single shot or as two shots given 56 days apart. TCRbeta repertoire sequencing was used to assess the specificity and breadth of SARS-CoV-2-reactive T cell receptors after Ad26.COV2.S vaccination. The TCR-sequenced set comprised around 30 samples: some 19 Ad26.COV2.S vaccine recipients, 5 placebo recipients and 8 SARS-CoV-2 convalescent individuals. Trial participants were randomized into five groups of five: low-dose or high-dose Ad26.COV2.S given once or twice, or placebo on both occasions. Throughout the experiments and outcome assessment, investigators stayed blinded to trial group allocation.

Cut back by 4 bases and 5 bases, the V and J ends lie 8 bases apart. The CDR3 runs 12 amino acids, cysteine and phenylalanine included. Kept here is only the CDR3 DNA, which spans 36 bases and is read in frame from base 1. From a lookup of the germline V gene, CDR1 and CDR2 are SGHAT and FQNNGV. In light of the paper, this sample's treatment or condition label describes: around 19 received Ad26.COV2.S at low or high dose, single or two shots; 5 received placebo; per-sample allocation not given. Repertoires of vaccine and placebo recipients were sequenced from samples collected on day 63 after the first injection. Cohort 1b enrolled some 25 adults aged 18-55 years at a single site in Boston, USA, between 29 July and 7 August 2020. Ad26.COV2.S was a replication-incompetent adenovirus type 26 vector that expressed a prefusion-stabilized SARS-CoV-2 spike protein derived from the original Wuhan strain.

What the research found in general, with its limitations: After vaccination, substantial breadth of spike-specific CD8+ and CD4+ T cell responses was reported. Higher spike-specific TCR breadth was observed in Ad26.COV2.S recipients than in placebo recipients (P = 0.0014). Vaccine and placebo recipients had similar non-spike TCR breadth, a finding consistent with the vaccine containing only spike. The authors noted that the TCR breadth and depth analyses may have underestimated total T cell responses. Comparing responses between vaccine doses or regimens was not something the study was powered to do.

About this clone: Which antigen it targets is not known. Base qualities are missing; no much larger clone stands one base away.

The immunoSEQ Assay was the method used to sequence TCRbeta CDR3 regions. After extraction, genomic DNA underwent amplification by bias-controlled multiplex PCR, followed by high-throughput sequencing. Under the source paper's analysis protocol: Collapsing and filtering of sequences were performed to quantify the absolute abundance of each unique TCRbeta CDR3 region. T cell fraction was estimated by normalization of TCRbeta template counts to usable DNA, with usable DNA being measured through amplification of reference genes present in all nucleated cells. Repertoire TCRs were annotated as SARS-CoV-2-specific by exact matching of V gene, CDR3 amino acid sequence and J gene to a known reactive TCR set. The reference SARS-CoV-2 TCR set came from MIRA and was filtered for enrichment in COVID-19-positive ImmuneCODE repertoires, removing public or cross-reactive TCRs. Based on the MIRA antigens, annotated TCRs were further analysed at the level of specific ORF or position within ORF. Breadth was defined as the number of annotated unique rearrangements divided by the total number of unique productive rearrangements, and depth was defined as the summed frequency of the annotated unique rearrangements. TCR breadth was compared between groups using two-sided Wilcoxon rank-sum tests. TCRdb obtained this table from immuneACCESS and retained in-frame rearrangements with V and J assigned. These tables miss some clones; where compared with another copy, unresolved V genes account for less than half of the shortfall, and the remainder is unexplained. V and J calls and clone size are copied from that table; D and trimming were computed from the DNA. This sample gives 300,000 to 400,000 clones in total; 85% to 90% of them show up just once. The ten most abundant clones make up around 5.3% of the sample.

The receptor was isolated from a person aged 18 to 65 who received the Ad26.COV2.S COVID-19 vaccine or a placebo. This receptor chain uses TRBV11-2 and TRBJ2-5; no D gene is confidently identified. Sequencing was performed on peripheral blood, taken in a trial of Ad26.COV2.S vaccine versus placebo. The CDR3 loop reads CASSSESETQYF. Here is the DNA: TGTGCCAGCAGCTCGGAATCGGAGACCCAGTACTTC.